One and the same sample provided the 20 T cell receptor beta chains below, sequenced in a study of blood T cells in healthy people across ages. Then a second PCR, running roughly 6 to 12 cycles, was carried out with a sample-barcoded 5' primer and a J-beta primer mix. TCRdb reanalysed the 5' RACE reads using MiXCR and keeps one entry per CDR3 protein. The sample records about 640,000 distinct CDR3 sequences, 58% being singletons. The sequencing input was blood. The receptors originated from a man aged 55 to 70 in good health.

This chain uses TRBV7-2 with TRBJ2-5; D is uncertain. CDR1 is SGHTA, CDR2 FQGNSA, per germline. The CDR3 extends over 13 amino acids. V lost 2 bases, J lost 4 bases, and 8 bases lay in between. The CDR3 DNA follows: TGTGCCAGCAGCTTAAGTTCGTTAGAGACCCAGTACTTC. This sequence encodes CASSLSSLETQYF.

The chain has TRBV20-1 and TRBJ2-7, with D hard to call. From germline, CDR1 is DFQATT and CDR2 SNEGSKA (reference sequence). The germline V and J ends were trimmed by 1 base and 0 bases, with 7 bases remaining between them. The CDR3 spans 13 residues. CDR3 in amino acids: CSARGSGSYEQYF. CDR3 sequence (DNA): TGCAGTGCTAGAGGGTCGGGCTCCTACGAGCAGTACTTC.

This clonotype was detected a few times. The rearrangement links TRBV7-2 to TRBJ2-1; TRBD2 aligns across 9 bases. Germline CDR1 is SGHTA and CDR2 is FQGNSA. This CDR3 contains 15 residues. Trimming took 1 base from V and 13 from J; bases not matched to a gene: 11. The CDR3: CASSLDGVSGGLQFF. The CDR3 region has the DNA TGTGCCAGCAGCTTAGATGGCGTTAGCGGGGGCCTCCAGTTCTTC.

This clonotype has just a few counts. The chain combines TRBV5-1 with TRBJ2-5; possible D gene TRBD2, 6 bases. Trimming took off 0 bases at V and 3 bases at J, with 9 bases between the two ends. The CDR3 has 14 residues. From germline, CDR1 is SGHRS and CDR2 YFSETQ. In nucleotides, the CDR3 is TGCGCCAGCAGCTTGGGGGGGGTCAAAGAGACCCAGTACTTC. It encodes CASSLGGVKETQYF.

J is TRBJ2-1 and V is TRBV6-5; D is ambiguous. Germline V gene lookup returns CDR1 MNHEY and CDR2 SVGAGI. The CDR3 sequence is 14 residues long. V was clipped by 3 bases and J by 0 bases, with 6 bases between them. Here the CDR3 reads CASSYSSSYNEQFF. The CDR3, as DNA: TGTGCCAGCAGTTATTCTAGCTCCTACAATGAGCAGTTCTTC.

Comments on this clonotype: At one end, the junction sequence differs from germline, possibly due to a read error. V usage is TRBV6-6 and J usage is TRBJ1-1; TRBD1 agrees at 10 bases. Germline assignment: CDR1 MNHNY and CDR2 SVGAGI (reference sequence). The CDR3 sequence is 15 residues long. In DNA form, the CDR3 reads TGTGCCAGTAGTTACGGGGGACAGGGGAACGGTGAAGCTTTCTTT. Translation: CASSYGGQGNGEAFF.

For this clonotype: Just one base apart from a much larger clone, this may be a read error. The V call is TRBV29-1, the J call TRBJ2-4; D assignment may be TRBD1 or TRBD2 (5 bases each). Near its end, the DNA agrees better with TRBJ2-5, so the J call may be wrong. CDR1 and CDR2 (germline): SQVTM, ANQGSEA. The CDR3 loop spans 12 amino acids. CDR3 sequence: CGVRGSGETQYF. DNA of the CDR3: TGCGGCGTACGGGGATCAGGGGAGACCCAGTACTTC.

This clonotype was observed a few times. This rearrangement joins TRBV18 to TRBJ2-5, with 11 bases matching TRBD1. The J call may be faulty, since TRBJ2-7 better matches the DNA end. Germline V CDR1 and CDR2: KGHSH, LQKENI. The CDR3 runs 13 residues. The CDR3 bases are TGTGCCAGCGGCCGGACAGGGGGCGACGAGCAGTACTTC. Translated: CASGRTGGDEQYF.

This clonotype was found once. This rearrangement joins TRBV20-1 to TRBJ1-2; D perhaps matches TRBD1 (6 bases). CDR3 length equals 15 residues. Germline assignment: CDR1 DFQATT and CDR2 SNEGSKA (reference sequence). V gave up 4 bases and J gave up 8 bases, with 23 bases separating them. This chain's CDR3 is CSATSPWGANHGYTF. CDR3 nucleotide sequence: TGCAGTGCTACCTCTCCTTGGGGGGCGAATCACGGCTACACCTTC.

Concerning this clonotype itself: The junction differs from germline at one of its ends, possibly a read error. This chain links TRBV6-6 with TRBJ2-1; unclear D gene. The CDR3 consists of 13 residues. CDR1 is MNHNY and CDR2 is SVGAGI in the germline V gene (reference sequence). For the CDR3, the DNA is TGTGCCGGCAGTTACTCGAATCACGATGAGCAGTTCTTC. Translated, it gives CAGSYSNHDEQFF.

The genes are TRBV18 and TRBJ2-3; D gene ambiguous. V lost 1 base to trimming and J lost 1 base, with 9 bases between them. The germline CDR1 and CDR2 sequences are KGHSH and LQKENI. CDR3 length: 15 residues. The DNA of the CDR3 is TGTGCCAGCTCACCACAGAGGCAGGGCACAGATACGCAGTATTTT. It translates to CASSPQRQGTDTQYF.

This clonotype was seen a handful of times. The chain employs TRBV28 and TRBJ2-1, with 8 bases fitting TRBD2. Trimming cost V 3 bases and J 3 bases; bases outside gene matches: 4. This CDR3 is 15 amino acids long. CDR1 MDHEN and CDR2 SYDVKM come from the germline V gene. This CDR3 is CASSFRGGLYNEQFF. CDR3 DNA sequence: TGTGCCAGCAGTTTTCGGGGGGGGCTCTACAATGAGCAGTTCTTC.

V and J are TRBV7-9 and TRBJ1-4; TRBD1 matches 7 bases. The CDR3 covers 15 residues. V shed 2 bases, J shed 10 bases, and the junction held 10 bases outside the gene matches. Germline-derived CDR1 and CDR2 are SEHNR and FQNEAQ (reference sequence). CDR3 protein: CASSLLGTANPKLFF. The CDR3 DNA is TGTGCCAGCAGCTTATTGGGGACAGCCAACCCAAAACTGTTTTTT.

The chain links TRBV6-2 or TRBV6-3 to TRBJ2-1; TRBD2 matches at 7 bases. CDR3 length: 17 amino acids. The J segment lost 3 bases and the V segment lost 6 bases, leaving 14 bases of the junction unmatched. Looked up from germline, CDR1 is MNHEY and CDR2 is SVGEGT. CDR3 DNA: TGTGCCAGCAGGTCCCTAGGCGGGGGTGGGGGCTACAATGAGCAGTTCTTC. Protein sequence: CASRSLGGGGGYNEQFF.

This clonotype was observed a few times. The rearrangement joins TRBV9 to TRBJ2-2; 7 bases match TRBD2. The germline V gene encodes CDR1 SGDLS and CDR2 YYNGEE. Losses at the gene ends were 4 bases for V and 2 bases for J; bases not matched to a gene: 5. This CDR3 contains 15 residues. This chain's CDR3 is CASSIRGENTGELFF. CDR3 DNA: TGTGCCAGCAGCATCCGGGGGGAAAACACCGGGGAGCTGTTTTTT.

In this sample, this clonotype turned up many times. V is TRBV12-3 or TRBV12-4 and J is TRBJ2-5; 10 bases match TRBD1. V was clipped by 4 bases and J by 5 bases; unmatched bases: 4. CDR3 length: 14 residues. CDR3 coding DNA: TGTGCCAGCAGTTCGACAGGGGGCTGGGAGACCCAGTACTTC. Protein product: CASSSTGGWETQYF.

This clonotype was counted between two and nine times. The chain combines TRBV3-1 with TRBJ1-4; D is perhaps TRBD1 (5 bases). Germline V CDR1 and CDR2: LGHDT, YNNKEL (reference sequence). CDR3 size: 14 residues. The V end was cut by 5 bases, the J end by 8 bases, with 15 bases between. The CDR3 loop is CASSSLPGVEKLFF. The CDR3 nucleotides are TGTGCCAGCAGCTCGTTACCGGGGGTGGAAAAACTGTTTTTT.

V is TRBV3-1 and J is TRBJ2-1, with D tentatively TRBD1 (6 bases). CDR1 LGHDT and CDR2 YNNKEL come from the germline V gene (reference sequence). The ends were cut back, 4 bases at V and 7 bases at J, with 14 bases in the middle. The CDR3 totals 14 residues. The CDR3 loop is CASSLREGTNEQFF. DNA of the CDR3: TGTGCCAGCAGCCTACGGGAAGGGACAAATGAGCAGTTCTTC.

Only a few counts were recorded for this clonotype. This chain links TRBV27 with TRBJ2-7; the D gene is possibly TRBD2 (6 bases). With the DNA end fitting TRBJ2-5 better, the J assignment may be wrong. Germline values: CDR1 MNHEY, CDR2 SMNVEV (reference sequence). CDR3 length equals 14 residues. This CDR3 reads CASSFDPGRRTQYF. The DNA of the CDR3 is TGTGCCAGCAGTTTTGATCCGGGGAGGAGGACCCAGTACTTC.

This clonotype was seen more than once but under ten times. The rearrangement links TRBV5-1 to TRBJ2-5; D might be TRBD2 (6 bases). V lost 10 bases to trimming and J lost 0 bases, with 13 bases between them. Germline CDR1 and CDR2: SGHRS and YFSETQ. The CDR3 is made up of 13 amino acids. This CDR3 reads CAAKGGDQETQYF. The CDR3 bases are TGCGCCGCCAAAGGAGGGGACCAAGAGACCCAGTACTTC.